This TCR beta chain was found in a study of read filtering for tumor transcriptome and immune sequencing. For the study at large: Per sample, TCR-region reads ranged about 4 to 11 million by IR-seq, roughly 80 to 1,300 by RNA-seq. Regarding the study as a whole: The sorted CD138-negative fraction was a mixed bone marrow immune population, not purified T cells. RNA-seq captured clonotypes less deeply and reliably than IR-seq.

At the time of active disease, bone marrow was collected from every patient. The library was built from roughly 400 ng RNA with molecular barcoded adaptors for alpha/delta and beta/gamma chains. MiXCR, run by TCRdb on the reads, gives a single entry per CDR3 protein. This table holds under 50,000 distinct CDR3 sequences, roughly 13% found once. CDR1 is LNHDA and CDR2 is SQIVND in the germline V gene (reference sequence). Trimming cost V 0 bases and J 0 bases, with 6 bases left between them. The CDR3 length is 15 residues. In this sample, this clonotype turned up many times. The target antigen is unknown.

This TCR was recovered from a donor at least 40 years old with multiple myeloma. The chain employs TRBV19 and TRBJ1-5; D gene unclear. Sequencing was performed on a population of CD138-negative cells sorted from bone marrow. The CDR3 DNA reads as TGTGCCAGTAGTATAGAAGGATATAGCAATCAGCCCCAGCATTTT. This encodes CASSIEGYSNQPQHF.